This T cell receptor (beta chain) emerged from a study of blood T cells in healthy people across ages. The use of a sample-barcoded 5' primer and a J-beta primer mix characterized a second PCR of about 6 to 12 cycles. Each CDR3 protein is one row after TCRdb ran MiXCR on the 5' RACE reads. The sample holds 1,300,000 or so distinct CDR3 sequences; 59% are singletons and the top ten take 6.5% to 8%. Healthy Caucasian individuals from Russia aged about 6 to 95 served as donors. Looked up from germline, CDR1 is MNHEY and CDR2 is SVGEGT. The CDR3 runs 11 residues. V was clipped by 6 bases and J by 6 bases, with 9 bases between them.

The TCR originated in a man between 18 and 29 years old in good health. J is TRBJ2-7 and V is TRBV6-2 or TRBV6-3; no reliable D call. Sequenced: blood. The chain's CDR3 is CASRQSPEQYF. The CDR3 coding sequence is TGTGCCAGCAGGCAGTCTCCCGAGCAGTACTTC.